Below, 23 T cell receptor beta chains from the same sample are listed, as sequenced in a study of long-term antiretroviral therapy in people with HIV (dated 2022 in TCRdb). The immunoSEQ hsTCRB v3.0 assay was used at survey level resolution to sequence the TRB variable region. In its TCRdb copy, this immuneACCESS table keeps in-frame sequences only and misses some clones. Where compared with another copy, unresolved V genes explain less than half of these, and the others have no known cause. For this sample the table gives 30,000 to 40,000 clones, of which 83% were detected only once. The ten most abundant clones make up 7.9% of the sample. The sequencing here drew on unsorted PBMCs, taken 0.4 years before starting antiretroviral therapy. The receptors were gathered from a man between 18 and 29 years old with HIV.

This clone was seen more than once but under ten times. V gene TRBV2 combines with J gene TRBJ1-4; no clear D gene. CDR1 is SNHLY and CDR2 is FYNNEI in the germline V gene. The CDR3 is 16 residues long. With 5 bases removed from V and 0 bases from J, the gap between germline ends came to 13 bases. CDR3 DNA: TGTGCCAGCAGTACTCCCGCGGAGGCAACTAATGAAAAACTGTTTTTT. It specifies CASSTPAEATNEKLFF.

This clone has only a few counts. The chain uses TRBV9 and TRBJ1-3; D is ambiguous. The CDR3 is made up of 15 amino acids. Germline V CDR1 and CDR2: SGDLS, YYNGEE. Trimming took off 4 bases at V and 0 bases at J, with 11 bases between the two ends. The CDR3 DNA sequence: TGTGCCAGCAGCTCGGACGGAAGCTCTGGAAACACCATATATTTT. Translation: CASSSDGSSGNTIYF.

This sequence joins TRBV4-3 and TRBJ2-5, with 10 bases aligning to TRBD2. CDR1 is LGHNA, CDR2 YSLEER, per germline. The CDR3 spans 17 residues. The junction had 11 bases not matched to a gene; V was cut back by 3 bases and J by 4 bases. The CDR3 protein is CASSQGLATNLGETQYF. In DNA form, the CDR3 reads TGCGCCAGCAGCCAGGGACTAGCGACCAACTTGGGAGAGACCCAGTACTTC.

The V and J genes are TRBV27 and TRBJ2-3; no definite D call. V lost 3 bases and J 4 bases, leaving 5 bases between the germline ends. Looked up from germline, CDR1 is MNHEY and CDR2 is SMNVEV (reference sequence). The CDR3 has 12 amino acids. This CDR3 reads CASSFFPDTQYF. The CDR3 coding sequence is TGTGCCAGCAGTTTTTTTCCAGATACGCAGTATTTT.

This clone was detected only a few times. V is TRBV4-1 and J is TRBJ2-3; D gene unclear. Trimming shortened V by 2 bases and J by 2 bases, and 8 bases separated the two germline ends. Germline CDR1 is MGHRA and CDR2 is YSYEKL. CDR3 length equals 14 residues. The CDR3 reads CASSQQVDTDTQYF. The DNA of the CDR3 is TGCGCCAGCAGCCAACAAGTTGACACAGATACGCAGTATTTT.

This clone was seen a handful of times. J is TRBJ1-5 and V is TRBV27; D perhaps matches TRBD1 (5 bases). Trimming shortened V by 4 bases and J by 0 bases, and 13 bases separated the two germline ends. Looked up from germline, CDR1 is MNHEY and CDR2 is SMNVEV (reference sequence). The length of the CDR3 is 16 residues. The chain's CDR3 is CASSSKGIPSNQPQHF. DNA of the CDR3: TGTGCCAGCAGTTCAAAGGGGATCCCTAGCAATCAGCCCCAGCATTTT.

The chain has TRBV19 and TRBJ1-1, with D uncertain. Trimming left V 7 bases short and J 0 bases short, with 12 bases between. This CDR3 has 14 amino acids. Per the germline V gene, CDR1 is LNHDA and CDR2 is SQIVND (reference sequence). The CDR3 loop is CASIPTEMNTEAFF. The CDR3 DNA is TGTGCCAGTATCCCCACAGAGATGAACACTGAAGCTTTCTTT.

DNA for the CDR3: TGTGCCAGCAGTTCAGCGCTGGGAAGTTACACTGAAGCTTTCTTT. Encoded protein: CASSSALGSYTEAFF. The chain joins TRBV25-1 to TRBJ1-1; D not certain. There are 15 residues in the CDR3. Germline V gene lookup returns CDR1 MGHDK and CDR2 SYGVNS. V dropped 5 bases and J dropped 3 bases, with 16 bases sitting between them. The full variable domain, its missing parts supplied by reference TRBV25-1 and TRBJ1-1, is EADIYQTPRYLVIGTGKKITLECSQTMGHDKMYWYQQDPGMELHLIHYSYGVNSTEKGDLSSESTVSRIRTEHFPLTLESARPSHTSQYLCASSSALGSYTEAFFGQGTRLTVV.

This clone was counted a few times. The DNA of the CDR3 is TGTGCCAGCAGAGAACCATACCAGAGCGACGAGCAGTACTTC. Protein: CASREPYQSDEQYF. The gene calls are TRBV5-5 and TRBJ2-7; D unclear. V was clipped by 5 bases and J by 5 bases, with 17 bases between them. The CDR3 loop spans 14 amino acids. From germline, CDR1 is SGHKS and CDR2 YYEKEE (reference sequence). Complete variable domain (other parts from reference TRBV5-5 and TRBJ2-7): DAGVTQSPTHLIKTRGQQVTLRCSPISGHKSVSWYQQVLGQGPQFIFQYYEKEERGRGNFPDRFSARQFPNYSSELNVNALLLGDSALYLCASREPYQSDEQYFGPGTRLTVT.

The chain carries TRBV13 and TRBJ1-6; D possibly corresponds to TRBD1 (5 bases). Germline CDR1 PRHDT, CDR2 FYEKMQ (reference sequence). There are 16 residues in the CDR3. V shed 6 bases and J shed 8 bases, with 20 bases lying between them. As DNA, the CDR3 is TGTGCCAGCAGAACCACAGGACGTATTAGGGATTCACCCCTCCACTTT. This sequence encodes CASRTTGRIRDSPLHF.

J is TRBJ1-4 and V is TRBV25-1, with 7 nucleotides matching TRBD1. Trimming at V came to 4 bases and at J to 4 bases, leaving 6 bases not matched to a gene. CDR3 length equals 15 residues. Germline V gene data show CDR1 as MGHDK and CDR2 as SYGVNS. CDR3 region: CASSGWTGYNEKLFF. Here the CDR3 DNA reads TGTGCCAGCAGTGGGTGGACAGGCTATAATGAAAAACTGTTTTTT.

This chain connects TRBV5-1 to TRBJ2-7, with unresolved D. The germline CDR1 and CDR2 sequences are SGHRS and YFSETQ. The CDR3 runs to 14 residues. V lost 4 bases and J 4 bases, leaving 15 bases between the germline ends. The CDR3: CASSPGSTAYEQYF. The CDR3 DNA follows: TGCGCCAGCAGCCCGGGCTCGACCGCATACGAGCAGTACTTC.

The chain employs TRBV2 and TRBJ1-2, with TRBD1 matching over 11 bases. Looked up from germline, CDR1 is SNHLY and CDR2 is FYNNEI. V gave up 6 bases and J gave up 3 bases; unmatched junction bases: 6. The CDR3 runs 15 residues. The CDR3 DNA is TGTGCCAGCAGGGCCGGGACAGGGGGGGACTATGGCTACACCTTC. Amino acid sequence: CASRAGTGGDYGYTF.

CDR3 nucleotides: TGCGCCAGCAGCTTGGCCACTATAGCTGATGGCTACACCTTC. This translates into CASSLATIADGYTF. The chain employs TRBV5-1 and TRBJ1-2, with unresolved D. V lost 0 bases, J lost 6 bases, and 12 bases lay in between. Germline CDR1 is SGHRS and CDR2 is YFSETQ. The CDR3 has 14 amino acids.

The chain uses TRBV4-2 and TRBJ2-7, with no clear D. Per germline, CDR1 LGHNA and CDR2 YNFKEQ. This CDR3 comprises 14 residues. The V and J ends lost 4 bases and 4 bases respectively, with 14 bases between them. CDR3 residues: CASSPDLYGYEQYF. The CDR3 DNA follows: TGTGCCAGCAGCCCAGACTTATACGGATACGAGCAGTACTTC.

The chain recombines TRBV9 with TRBJ2-7; 11 bases map to TRBD1. V lost 0 bases to trimming and J lost 4 bases; unmatched junction nucleotides: 6. The CDR3 length is 16 residues. Germline V gene lookup returns CDR1 SGDLS and CDR2 YYNGEE. The CDR3 sequence is CASSVGGQGALYEQYF. CDR3 DNA: TGTGCCAGCAGCGTAGGTGGACAGGGGGCACTGTACGAGCAGTACTTC.

The DNA for the CDR3 is TGTGCCAGCAGCGCCACCGTTGGGGTGCGGGGGGTCTACGAGCAGTACTTC. Its translation: CASSATVGVRGVYEQYF. The chain is built from TRBV9 and TRBJ2-7; 8 bases are a match to TRBD2. The junction had 14 bases not matched to a gene; V was cut back by 3 bases and J by 3 bases. This CDR3 contains 17 residues. Germline values: CDR1 SGDLS, CDR2 YYNGEE.

A few counts support this clone. The rearrangement uses TRBV2 and TRBJ1-5; TRBD1 agrees at 10 bases. CDR3 length: 15 residues. Trimming removed 5 bases from V and 6 bases from J; junction bases left unmatched: 7. Germline V gives CDR1 SNHLY, CDR2 FYNNEI. This CDR3 is CASSRGQGVIQPQHF. DNA for the CDR3: TGTGCCAGCAGTAGAGGACAGGGGGTTATTCAGCCCCAGCATTTT.

This clone came up a few times. The gene calls are TRBV2 and TRBJ1-1; D is undetermined. Between the trimmed V and J ends, which lost 5 bases and 8 bases, there was a span of 9 bases. The V gene's germline CDR1 is SNHLY and CDR2 FYNNEI. The CDR3 runs to 11 residues. The CDR3 nucleotides are TGTGCCAGCAGTCTGAGGCTAGAAGCTTTCTTT. The encoded protein is CASSLRLEAFF. Variable domain in full (rest from reference TRBV2 and TRBJ1-1): EPEVTQTPSHQVTQMGQEVILRCVPISNHLYFYWYRQILGQKVEFLVSFYNNEISEKSEIFDDQFSVERPDGSNFTLKIRSTKLEDSAMYFCASSLRLEAFFGQGTRLTVV.

The rearrangement links TRBV30 to TRBJ1-1, with 12 bases matching TRBD1. The CDR3 is 16 amino acids. Germline-derived CDR1 and CDR2 are GTSNPN and SVGIG (reference sequence). The V gene end was trimmed by 0 bases and the J gene end by 6 bases; junction bases not matched to a gene: 8. DNA for the CDR3: TGTGCCTGGAGTGTCTTACCGGGACAGGGGGCCTCTGAAGCTTTCTTT. Translated, it gives CAWSVLPGQGASEAFF.

This clone was recorded once. The chain combines TRBV4-1 with TRBJ2-3; D gene unclear. Germline V lookup: CDR1 MGHRA, CDR2 YSYEKL. V lost 1 base to trimming and J lost 1 base, with 9 bases between them. The CDR3 spans 15 residues. The CDR3 DNA sequence: TGCGCCAGCAGCCAAGGGGTCGTAGGCACAGATACGCAGTATTTT. Translating gives CASSQGVVGTDTQYF.

The chain recombines TRBV7-2 with TRBJ1-4; possibly TRBD1 for D (5 bases). The germline V gene has CDR1 SGHTA and CDR2 FQGNSA. This CDR3 has 13 amino acids. V was clipped by 5 bases and J by 8 bases, with 12 bases between them. The CDR3 protein is CASSPRVREKLFF. The CDR3 region has the DNA TGTGCCAGCAGCCCCAGGGTCCGAGAAAAACTGTTTTTT.

The chain employs TRBV11-2 and TRBJ2-2; TRBD2 aligns across 9 bases. Trimming took 1 base from V and 5 from J; bases not matched to a gene: 5. There are 16 residues in the CDR3. The germline CDR1 and CDR2 sequences are SGHAT and FQNNGV. Written as DNA, the CDR3 is TGTGCCAGCAGCTTAGTAGGGCTAGCGGGAACCGGGGAGCTGTTTTTT. It encodes CASSLVGLAGTGELFF.